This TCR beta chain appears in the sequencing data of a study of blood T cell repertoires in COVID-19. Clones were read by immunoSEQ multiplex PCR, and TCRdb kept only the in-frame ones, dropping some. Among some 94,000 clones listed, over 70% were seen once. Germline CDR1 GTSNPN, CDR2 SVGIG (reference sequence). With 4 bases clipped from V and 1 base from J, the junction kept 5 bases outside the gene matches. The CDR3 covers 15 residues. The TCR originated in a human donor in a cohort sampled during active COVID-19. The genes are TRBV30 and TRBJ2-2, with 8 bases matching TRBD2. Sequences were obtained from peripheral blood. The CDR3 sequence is CAWNREGLNTGELFF. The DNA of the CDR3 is TGTGCCTGGAACCGGGAGGGCCTGAACACCGGGGAGCTGTTTTTT.